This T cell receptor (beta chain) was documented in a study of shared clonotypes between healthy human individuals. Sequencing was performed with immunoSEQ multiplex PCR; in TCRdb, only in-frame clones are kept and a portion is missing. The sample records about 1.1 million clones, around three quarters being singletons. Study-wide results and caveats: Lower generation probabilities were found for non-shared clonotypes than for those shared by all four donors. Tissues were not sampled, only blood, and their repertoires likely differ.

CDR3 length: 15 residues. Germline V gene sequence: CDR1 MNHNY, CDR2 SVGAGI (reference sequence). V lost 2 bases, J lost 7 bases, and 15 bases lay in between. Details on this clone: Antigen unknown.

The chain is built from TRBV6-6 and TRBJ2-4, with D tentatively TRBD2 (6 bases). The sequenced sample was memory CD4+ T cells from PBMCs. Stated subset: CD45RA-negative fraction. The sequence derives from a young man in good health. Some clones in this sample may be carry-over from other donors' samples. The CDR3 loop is CASSYGRTLANIQYF. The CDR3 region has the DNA TGTGCCAGCAGTTACGGGAGGACTTTGGCTAACATTCAGTACTTC.